This TCR beta chain was sequenced during a study of control samples from healthy donors and cancer patients. The repertoire was sequenced with immunoSEQ multiplex PCR; TCRdb's copy has only in-frame clones and lacks some. The profile shows roughly 150,000 clones, 88% of them singletons. Germline V gene lookup returns CDR1 SGHRS and CDR2 YFSETQ. CDR3 size: 16 residues. V gave up 4 bases and J gave up 1 base, with 12 bases separating them. The sequencing input was blood. The genes are TRBV5-1 and TRBJ2-6, with D perhaps TRBD1 (5 bases). The sequence was collected from a man between 18 and 29 years old in good health. The CDR3 DNA sequence: TGCGCCAGCAGCGATGATCAGGGATCTGGGGCCAACGTCCTGACTTTC. Translated: CASSDDQGSGANVLTF.